Listed below are T cell receptor beta chains from one sample, sequenced in a study of T cells after yellow fever vaccination. Each CDR3 protein gets one entry after TCRdb re-called the 5' RACE reads with MiXCR. The sample includes 310,000 or so distinct CDR3 sequences, around 3.6% of them seen just once. Sequenced material: PBMCs, taken on the day of the yellow fever booster vaccination. The receptors stem from a man between 18 and 35 years old who received the YFV17D yellow fever vaccine. The CDR3 runs from the conserved cysteine through the conserved F or W. D genes are given only for firm matches. Expanded clones are given a class, and other clones once, few, many or no size at all.

CDR3 DNA: TGTGCCAGCAGCAAGGGACCCCAGAACACTGAAGCTTTCTTT; CDR3 protein: CASSKGPQNTEAFF; D gene: NA; J gene: TRBJ1-1; V gene: TRBV12-3/TRBV12-4; clone size: few
CDR3 DNA: TGCAGTGCTAGCAACCGGGACAGGGGTCCGGGGTACAATGAGCAGTTCTTC; CDR3 protein: CSASNRDRGPGYNEQFF; D gene: TRBD1; J gene: TRBJ2-1; V gene: TRBV20-1; clone size: few
CDR3 DNA: TGCGCCAGCAGCCAAAATCGTGCTAGCGGGGGCGAAGAGACCCAGTACTTC; CDR3 protein: CASSQNRASGGEETQYF; D gene: TRBD2; J gene: TRBJ2-5; V gene: TRBV4-1; clone size: many
CDR3 DNA: TGCGCCAGCAGCTTGGGCGTGGGACTAGCGGCTGAGCAGTTCTTC; CDR3 protein: CASSLGVGLAAEQFF; D gene: TRBD2; J gene: TRBJ2-1; V gene: TRBV5-1; clone size: many
CDR3 DNA: TGTGCCAGCAGTTTCGGGGCATTAGAAGCTTTCTTT; CDR3 protein: CASSFGALEAFF; D gene: NA; J gene: TRBJ1-1; V gene: TRBV2; clone size: NA
CDR3 DNA: TGCAGTGCTAGGGGGGACGGGACGCACGAGCAGTACTTC; CDR3 protein: CSARGDGTHEQYF; D gene: NA; J gene: TRBJ2-7; V gene: TRBV20-1; clone size: NA
CDR3 DNA: TGCGCCAGCAGCTGGCGCGCCGCGGGCAATGAGCAGTTCTTC; CDR3 protein: CASSWRAAGNEQFF; D gene: NA; J gene: TRBJ2-1; V gene: TRBV5-1; clone size: NA
CDR3 DNA: TGCAGCGTTGAAAGAGGGGGAGGGGAAGCTTTCTTT; CDR3 protein: CSVERGGGEAFF; D gene: NA; J gene: TRBJ1-1; V gene: TRBV29-1; clone size: many
CDR3 DNA: TGTGCCAGCAGTCCAGGGACCCTTCTCGATCAGCCCCAGCATTTT; CDR3 protein: CASSPGTLLDQPQHF; D gene: NA; J gene: TRBJ1-5; V gene: TRBV12-3/TRBV12-4; clone size: many
CDR3 DNA: TGTGCCAGCAGCTTGGGGCCTGGACAGAAAGCTTTCTTT; CDR3 protein: CASSLGPGQKAFF; D gene: NA; J gene: TRBJ1-1; V gene: TRBV5-5; clone size: NA
CDR3 DNA: TGTGCCAGTCGTATGGCCGGGACAGGAACCGAGCAGTACTTC; CDR3 protein: CASRMAGTGTEQYF; D gene: TRBD1; J gene: TRBJ2-7; V gene: TRBV19; clone size: many
CDR3 DNA: TGCGCCAGCAGCTTCCGGACAGGGCTCTACGAGCAGTACTTC; CDR3 protein: CASSFRTGLYEQYF; D gene: TRBD1; J gene: TRBJ2-7; V gene: TRBV4-1; clone size: many
CDR3 DNA: TGTGCTAGTGGTTCACTCCGAGGGGGCCCCTACAATGAGCAGTTCTTC; CDR3 protein: CASGSLRGGPYNEQFF; D gene: TRBD1; J gene: TRBJ2-1; V gene: TRBV12-5; clone size: many
CDR3 DNA: TGCGCCAGCAGCTTGACGGCTTGGGGTACGGGGGACCCCGGCTACACCTTC; CDR3 protein: CASSLTAWGTGDPGYTF; D gene: NA; J gene: TRBJ1-2; V gene: TRBV5-1; clone size: few
CDR3 DNA: TGTGCCACCAGTGGTCCCACCCTAGCGGGGATACAAGAGACCCAGTACTTC; CDR3 protein: CATSGPTLAGIQETQYF; D gene: TRBD2; J gene: TRBJ2-5; V gene: TRBV24-1; clone size: few
CDR3 DNA: TGCGCCAGCAGCGATCGCCTTGGAGCGGGGCAAGAGACCCAGTACTTC; CDR3 protein: CASSDRLGAGQETQYF; D gene: TRBD2; J gene: TRBJ2-5; V gene: TRBV5-1; clone size: many
CDR3 DNA: TGTGCCAGCTCCCTAAGGGGGAAATCCTGGGATATTTCGTACAATGAGCAGTTCTTC; CDR3 protein: CASSLRGKSWDISYNEQFF; D gene: NA; J gene: TRBJ2-1; V gene: TRBV7-2; clone size: many
CDR3 DNA: TGTGCCACCAGGTCCCGGACCGGGGAGCTGTTTTTT; CDR3 protein: CATRSRTGELFF; D gene: NA; J gene: TRBJ2-2; V gene: TRBV15; clone size: NA